One and the same sample provided the 13 T cell receptor beta chains below, sequenced in a study of vaccination effects on CD4 cells after COVID-19. Viral peptide pools were used in the ViraFEST assay to expand antigen-specific CD4+ T cells, and sequencing came afterward. Culturing for 10 days preceded CD4+ T cell isolation. By PCR, the person was confirmed to have had SARS-CoV-2 infection between March and December 2020. These receptors lack a known antigen. The data were produced by immunoSEQ multiplex PCR, yet TCRdb's version contains in-frame clones alone and is incomplete. The profile shows tens of thousands of clones, around 67% of them singletons. The sequencing used CD4+ T cells from PBMCs cultured with a peptide pool, collected before COVID-19 vaccination. These receptors originate from a human donor who had a prior SARS-CoV-2 infection.

This clone was detected a few times. The genes are TRBV4-2 and TRBJ1-5; D possibly corresponds to TRBD1 (6 bases). The CDR3 extends over 15 amino acids. The V gene lost 0 bases and the J gene lost 7 bases, with 13 bases spanning the gap. The germline CDR1 and CDR2 sequences are LGHNA and YNFKEQ. This chain's CDR3 is CASSQDRGASQPQHF. The CDR3 bases are TGTGCCAGCAGCCAAGACAGGGGAGCGTCCCAGCCCCAGCATTTT.

V usage is TRBV6-2 or TRBV6-3 and J usage is TRBJ1-2; D is perhaps TRBD1 (5 bases). From germline, CDR1 is MNHEY and CDR2 SVGEGT. V gave up 2 bases and J gave up 7 bases, with 11 bases separating them. This CDR3 is 13 amino acids long. CDR3 loop: CASSYTGDSGYTF. In DNA form, the CDR3 reads TGTGCCAGCAGTTACACGGGGGACTCTGGCTACACCTTC.

The chain employs TRBV7-2 and TRBJ2-7; TRBD1 matches at 9 bases. From germline, CDR1 is SGHTA and CDR2 FQGNSA. The CDR3 totals 14 residues. Unmatched junction bases numbered 3, after V lost 3 bases and J lost 3 bases. Written as DNA, the CDR3 is TGTGCCAGCAGCTTGGGACAGGGACTCTACGAGCAGTACTTC. Its protein is CASSLGQGLYEQYF. Complete variable domain (other parts from reference TRBV7-2 and TRBJ2-7): GAGVSQSPSNKVTEKGKDVELRCDPISGHTALYWYRQSLGQGLEFLIYFQGNSAPDKSGLPSDRFSAERTGGSVSTLTIQRTQQEDSAVYLCASSLGQGLYEQYFGPGTRLTVT.

V is TRBV27 and J is TRBJ1-1; 10 bases map to TRBD1. There are 14 residues in the CDR3. In germline, CDR1 is MNHEY, CDR2 SMNVEV (reference sequence). J was trimmed by 3 bases and V by 6 bases; bases with no gene match: 4. The chain's CDR3 is CASRNGQGDTEAFF. CDR3 DNA: TGTGCCAGCAGAAACGGACAGGGGGACACTGAAGCTTTCTTT.

This clone has a single count. The chain employs TRBV6-6 and TRBJ1-5, with unresolved D. Germline V gene lookup returns CDR1 MNHNY and CDR2 SVGAGI (reference sequence). V gave up 5 bases and J gave up 3 bases, with 17 bases separating them. This CDR3 spans 16 amino acids. The CDR3 sequence: CASSRALGGYNQPQHF. CDR3 sequence (DNA): TGTGCCAGCAGTAGGGCTTTGGGAGGATACAATCAGCCCCAGCATTTT.

V and J are TRBV24-1 and TRBJ2-3; 8 nucleotides align to TRBD2. The V and J ends lost 2 bases and 2 bases, in that order; junction bases with no gene match: 11. Germline loops: CDR1 KGHDR, CDR2 SFDVKD. This CDR3 region has 18 residues. The CDR3 DNA is TGTGCCACCAGTGATTCGGGGGGTAGCGGGACAATCACAGATACGCAGTATTTT. Protein product: CATSDSGGSGTITDTQYF.

J is TRBJ2-5 and V is TRBV6-2 or TRBV6-3; possibly TRBD1 or TRBD2 for D (5 bases each). V lost 6 bases, J lost 2 bases, and 16 bases lay in between. This CDR3 region has 15 residues. Per the germline V gene, CDR1 is MNHEY and CDR2 is SVGEGT. The chain's CDR3 is CASSPSGRSQETQYF. The CDR3 coding sequence is TGTGCCAGCAGCCCCTCGGGGCGGTCTCAAGAGACCCAGTACTTC.

The gene calls are TRBV23-1 and TRBJ2-6; the D gene is possibly TRBD2 (5 bases). TRBV23-1 qualifies as an ORF whose function is uncertain. With 4 bases removed from V and 0 bases from J, the gap between germline ends came to 19 bases. The CDR3 is 19 amino acids. CDR3 nucleotides: TGCGCCAGCAGTCCCTCCCCCCCCGAGGGAGCCTCTGGGGCCAACGTCCTGACTTTC. Amino acids: CASSPSPPEGASGANVLTF.

The chain joins TRBV12-3 or TRBV12-4 to TRBJ2-1; a weak D match, TRBD2 (5 bases). V gave up 8 bases and J gave up 0 bases, with 8 bases separating them. The CDR3 spans 13 residues. The DNA of the CDR3 is TGTGCCAGCGGAGCGGTCTCCTACAATGAGCAGTTCTTC. It specifies CASGAVSYNEQFF.

The rearrangement joins TRBV5-1 to TRBJ2-2, with D hard to call. With 4 bases removed from V and 3 bases from J, the gap between germline ends came to 13 bases. Germline V CDR1 and CDR2: SGHRS, YFSETQ. The CDR3 has 15 amino acids. The CDR3 sequence: CASSLSSTYTGELFF. The DNA for the CDR3 is TGCGCCAGCAGCCTTAGTTCCACTTACACCGGGGAGCTGTTTTTT.

This chain connects TRBV19 to TRBJ2-4; 7 nucleotides align to TRBD2. Germline assignment: CDR1 LNHDA and CDR2 SQIVND (reference sequence). This CDR3 comprises 17 residues. V shed 3 bases and J 9 bases; nucleotides not matched to a gene: 17. The CDR3 reads CASSILGEGGTGIIQYF. Here the CDR3 DNA reads TGTGCCAGTAGTATTCTTGGAGAGGGAGGGACCGGGATCATTCAGTACTTC.

The chain carries TRBV5-1 and TRBJ2-3; 7 nucleotides agree with TRBD1. V dropped 2 bases and J dropped 3; count of bases not matched to a gene: 3. This CDR3 has 14 residues. Germline V gives CDR1 SGHRS, CDR2 YFSETQ. The CDR3 is CASSFDRVTDTQYF. The CDR3 DNA reads as TGCGCCAGCAGCTTCGACAGGGTGACAGATACGCAGTATTTT. The full variable domain, with the rest looked up from reference TRBV5-1 and TRBJ2-3, is KAGVTQTPRYLIKTRGQQVTLSCSPISGHRSVSWYQQTPGQGLQFLFEYFSETQRNKGNFPGRFSGRQFSNSRSEMNVSTLELGDSALYLCASSFDRVTDTQYFGPGTRLTVL.

The gene calls are TRBV7-2 and TRBJ1-4; D is unclear. The ends were cut back, 2 bases at V and 8 bases at J, with 9 bases in the middle. The germline V gene encodes CDR1 SGHTA and CDR2 FQGNSA. This CDR3 has 13 residues. The CDR3 spells CASSLSYEEKLFF. CDR3 in DNA: TGTGCCAGCAGCTTAAGTTATGAGGAAAAACTGTTTTTT.